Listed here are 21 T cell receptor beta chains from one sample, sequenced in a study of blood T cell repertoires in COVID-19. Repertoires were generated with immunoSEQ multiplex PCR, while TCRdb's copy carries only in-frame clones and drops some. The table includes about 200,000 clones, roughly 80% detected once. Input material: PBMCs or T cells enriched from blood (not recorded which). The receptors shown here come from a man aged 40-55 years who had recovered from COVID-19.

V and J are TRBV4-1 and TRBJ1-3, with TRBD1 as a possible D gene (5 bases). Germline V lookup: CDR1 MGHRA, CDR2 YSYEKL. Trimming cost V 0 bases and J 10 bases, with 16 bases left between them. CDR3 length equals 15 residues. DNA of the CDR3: TGCGCCAGCAGCCAAGACCCCGCACAGGCAAGGACCATATATTTT. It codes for CASSQDPAQARTIYF.

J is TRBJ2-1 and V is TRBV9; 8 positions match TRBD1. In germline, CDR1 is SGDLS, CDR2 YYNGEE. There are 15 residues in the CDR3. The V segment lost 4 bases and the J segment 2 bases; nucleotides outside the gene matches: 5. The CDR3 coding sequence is TGTGCCAGCAGCCCCGGACAGGGCACCTACAATGAGCAGTTCTTC. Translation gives CASSPGQGTYNEQFF.

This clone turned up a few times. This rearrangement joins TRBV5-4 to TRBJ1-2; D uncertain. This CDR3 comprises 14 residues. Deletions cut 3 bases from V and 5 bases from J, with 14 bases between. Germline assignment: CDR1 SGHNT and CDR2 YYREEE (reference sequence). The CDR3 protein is CASSSGSNPYGYTF. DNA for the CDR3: TGTGCCAGCAGCTCCGGTTCGAACCCTTATGGCTACACCTTC.

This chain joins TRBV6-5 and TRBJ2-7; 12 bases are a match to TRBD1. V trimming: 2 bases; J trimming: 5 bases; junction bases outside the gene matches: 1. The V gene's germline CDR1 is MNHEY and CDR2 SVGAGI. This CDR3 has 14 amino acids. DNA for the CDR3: TGTGCCAGCAGTTACGGGACAGGGGGCAACGAGCAGTACTTC. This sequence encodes CASSYGTGGNEQYF.

This chain's CDR3 is CASSLASGVQHF. CDR3 coding DNA: TGTGCCAGCAGTTTAGCTTCCGGTGTCCAGCATTTT. The gene calls are TRBV12-3 or TRBV12-4 and TRBJ1-5, with D hard to call. V lost 0 bases and J lost 12, with 9 bases in between. The CDR3 runs 12 residues.

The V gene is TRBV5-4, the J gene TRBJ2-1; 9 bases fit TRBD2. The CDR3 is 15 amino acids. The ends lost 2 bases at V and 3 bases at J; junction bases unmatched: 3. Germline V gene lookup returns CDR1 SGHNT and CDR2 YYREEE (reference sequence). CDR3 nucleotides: TGTGCCAGCAGCTTACGCGGGGGGGGCTACAATGAGCAGTTCTTC. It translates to CASSLRGGGYNEQFF.

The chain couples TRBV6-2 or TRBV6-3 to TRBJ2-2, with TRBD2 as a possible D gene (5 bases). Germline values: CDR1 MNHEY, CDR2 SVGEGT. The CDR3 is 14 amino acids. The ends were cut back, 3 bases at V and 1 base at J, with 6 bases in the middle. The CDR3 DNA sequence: TGTGCCAGCAGTTATCGGGGGAACACCGGGGAGCTGTTTTTT. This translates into CASSYRGNTGELFF.

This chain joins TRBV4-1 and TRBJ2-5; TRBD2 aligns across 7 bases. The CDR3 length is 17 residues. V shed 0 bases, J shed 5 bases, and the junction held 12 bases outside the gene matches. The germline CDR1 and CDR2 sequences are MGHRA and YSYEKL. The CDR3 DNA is TGCGCCAGCAGCCAAGAGGGTAGCCTGGGGCGGGAGGAGACCCAGTACTTC. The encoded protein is CASSQEGSLGREETQYF.

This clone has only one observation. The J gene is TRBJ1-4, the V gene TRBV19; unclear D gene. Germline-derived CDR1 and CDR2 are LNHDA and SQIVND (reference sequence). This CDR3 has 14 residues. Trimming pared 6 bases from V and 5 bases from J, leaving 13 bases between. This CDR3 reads CASRAGLANEKLFF. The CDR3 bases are TGTGCCAGTAGAGCGGGCCTTGCAAATGAAAAACTGTTTTTT. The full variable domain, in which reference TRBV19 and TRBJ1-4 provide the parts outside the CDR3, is DGGITQSPKYLFRKEGQNVTLSCEQNLNHDAMYWYRQDPGQGLRLIYYSQIVNDFQKGDIAEGYSVSREKKESFPLTVTSAQKNPTAFYLCASRAGLANEKLFFGSGTQLSVL.

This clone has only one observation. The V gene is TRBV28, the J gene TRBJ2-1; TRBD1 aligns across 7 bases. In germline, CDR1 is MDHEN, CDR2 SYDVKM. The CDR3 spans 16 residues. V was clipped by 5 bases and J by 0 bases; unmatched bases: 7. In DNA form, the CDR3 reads TGTGCCAGCAGTCCGTGGGACAGATACTCCTACAATGAGCAGTTCTTC. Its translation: CASSPWDRYSYNEQFF.

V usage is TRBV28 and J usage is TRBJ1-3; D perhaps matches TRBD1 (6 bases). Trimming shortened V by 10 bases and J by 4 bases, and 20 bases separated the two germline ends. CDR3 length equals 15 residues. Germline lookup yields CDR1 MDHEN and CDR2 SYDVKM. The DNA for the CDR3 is TGTGCCACCCGAAGGAGGATCGGGACAGGAAACACCATATATTTT. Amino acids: CATRRRIGTGNTIYF.

CDR3: CASSRPGGAGETQYF. As DNA, the CDR3 is TGTGCCAGCAGCCGCCCAGGGGGCGCGGGGGAGACCCAGTACTTC. The rearrangement uses TRBV3-1 (or the pseudogene TRBV3-2) and TRBJ2-5; 8 nucleotides line up with TRBD1. The germline CDR1 and CDR2 sequences are LGHDT and YNNKEL (reference sequence). The CDR3 covers 15 residues. Losses at the gene ends were 4 bases for V and 5 bases for J; bases not matched to a gene: 9.

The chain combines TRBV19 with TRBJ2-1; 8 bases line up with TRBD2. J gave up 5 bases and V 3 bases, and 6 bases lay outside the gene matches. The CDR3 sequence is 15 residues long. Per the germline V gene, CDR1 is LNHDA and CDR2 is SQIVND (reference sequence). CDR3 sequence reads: CASSIGQRGNNEQFF. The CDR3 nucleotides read TGTGCCAGTAGTATCGGCCAGCGGGGGAACAATGAGCAGTTCTTC. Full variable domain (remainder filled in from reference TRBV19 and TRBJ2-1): DGGITQSPKYLFRKEGQNVTLSCEQNLNHDAMYWYRQDPGQGLRLIYYSQIVNDFQKGDIAEGYSVSREKKESFPLTVTSAQKNPTAFYLCASSIGQRGNNEQFFGPGTRLTVL.

The DNA of the CDR3 is TGTGCCAGCAGCCTCCACAGGAGCTCCTATAATTCACCCCTCCACTTT. Protein product: CASSLHRSSYNSPLHF. The chain recombines TRBV21-1 with TRBJ1-6; the table's TRBD1 call for D was not verified on the DNA. TRBV21-1 is given as a pseudogene. This CDR3 contains 16 residues.

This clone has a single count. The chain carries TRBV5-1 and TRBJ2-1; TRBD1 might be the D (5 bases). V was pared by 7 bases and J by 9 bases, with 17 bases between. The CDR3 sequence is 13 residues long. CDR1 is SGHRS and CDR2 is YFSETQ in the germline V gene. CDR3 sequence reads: CASGLEGEREQFF. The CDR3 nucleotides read TGCGCCAGCGGATTGGAAGGGGAACGTGAGCAGTTCTTC.

DNA for the CDR3: TGCGCCAGCAGCTTGGAGCAGCGAGCAGATACGCAGTATTTT. Protein product: CASSLEQRADTQYF. V usage is TRBV5-1 and J usage is TRBJ2-3, with no clear D. V lost 0 bases and J lost 4, with 9 bases in between. There are 14 residues in the CDR3. Germline loops: CDR1 SGHRS, CDR2 YFSETQ.

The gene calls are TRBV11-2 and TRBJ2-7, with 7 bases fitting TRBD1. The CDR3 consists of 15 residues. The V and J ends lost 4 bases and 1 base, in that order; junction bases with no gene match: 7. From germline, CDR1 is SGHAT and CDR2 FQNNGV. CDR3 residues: CASSSPGTVSYEQYF. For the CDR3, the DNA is TGTGCCAGCAGCTCACCCGGGACAGTGTCCTACGAGCAGTACTTC.

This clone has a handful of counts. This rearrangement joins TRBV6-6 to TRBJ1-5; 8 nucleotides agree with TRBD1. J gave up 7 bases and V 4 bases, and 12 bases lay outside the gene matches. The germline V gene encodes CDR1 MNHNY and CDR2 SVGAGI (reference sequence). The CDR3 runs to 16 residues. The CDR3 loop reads CASSSTRTGTGQPQHF. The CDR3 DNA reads TGTGCCAGCAGTTCCACTCGGACAGGGACTGGGCAGCCCCAGCATTTT.

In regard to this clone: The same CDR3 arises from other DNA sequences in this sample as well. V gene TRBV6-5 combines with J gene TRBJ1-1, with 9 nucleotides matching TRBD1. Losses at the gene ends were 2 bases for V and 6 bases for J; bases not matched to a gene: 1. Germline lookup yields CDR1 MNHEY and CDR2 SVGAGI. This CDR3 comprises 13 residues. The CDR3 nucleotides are TGTGCCAGCAGTTACAGGACAGGGGCTGAAGCTTTCTTT. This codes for CASSYRTGAEAFF.

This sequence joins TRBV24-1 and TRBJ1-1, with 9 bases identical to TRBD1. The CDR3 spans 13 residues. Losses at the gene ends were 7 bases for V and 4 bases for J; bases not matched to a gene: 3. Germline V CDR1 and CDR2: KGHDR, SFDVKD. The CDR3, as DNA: TGTGCCACCAGGGTGACAGGGGGCACTGAAGCTTTCTTT. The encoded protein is CATRVTGGTEAFF.

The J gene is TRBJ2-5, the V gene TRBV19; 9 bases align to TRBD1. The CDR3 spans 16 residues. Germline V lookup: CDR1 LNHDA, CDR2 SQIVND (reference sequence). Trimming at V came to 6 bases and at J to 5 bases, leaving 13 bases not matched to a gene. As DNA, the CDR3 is TGTGCCAGTAGCATTATTACCGGGACAGGGTGGGAGACCCAGTACTTC. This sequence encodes CASSIITGTGWETQYF.